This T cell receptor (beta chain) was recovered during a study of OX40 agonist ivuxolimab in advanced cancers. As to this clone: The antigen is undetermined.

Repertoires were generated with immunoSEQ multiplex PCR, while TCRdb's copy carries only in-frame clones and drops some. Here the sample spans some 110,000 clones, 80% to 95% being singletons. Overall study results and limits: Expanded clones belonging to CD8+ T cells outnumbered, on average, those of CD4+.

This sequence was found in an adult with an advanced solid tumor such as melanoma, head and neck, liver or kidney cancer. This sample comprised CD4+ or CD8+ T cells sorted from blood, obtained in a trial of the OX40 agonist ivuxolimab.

CDR3 sequence reads: CASSQLRGYEQYF. CDR3 sequence (DNA): TGCGCCAGCAGCCAGCTCAGGGGCTACGAGCAGTACTTC. The gene calls are TRBV4-3 and TRBJ2-7; D may be TRBD1 (6 bases). This CDR3 is built from 13 residues. V was trimmed by 3 bases and J by 3 bases, leaving 9 bases between them. The germline gives CDR1 LGHNA, CDR2 YSLEER.